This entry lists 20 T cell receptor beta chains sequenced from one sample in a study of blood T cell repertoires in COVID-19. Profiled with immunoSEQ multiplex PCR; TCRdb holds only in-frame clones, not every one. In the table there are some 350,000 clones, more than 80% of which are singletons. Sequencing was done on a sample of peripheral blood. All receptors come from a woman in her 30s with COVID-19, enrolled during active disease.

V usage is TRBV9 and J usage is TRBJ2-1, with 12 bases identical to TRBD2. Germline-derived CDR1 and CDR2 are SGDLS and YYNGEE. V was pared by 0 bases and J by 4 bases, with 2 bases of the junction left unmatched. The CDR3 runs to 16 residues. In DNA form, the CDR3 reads TGTGCCAGCAGCGTAGGGACTAGCGGGACGTACAATGAGCAGTTCTTC. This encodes CASSVGTSGTYNEQFF. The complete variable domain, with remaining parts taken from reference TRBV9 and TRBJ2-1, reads DSGVTQTPKHLITATGQRVTLRCSPRSGDLSVYWYQQSLDQGLQFLIQYYNGEERAKGNILERFSAQQFPDLHSELNLSSLELGDSALYFCASSVGTSGTYNEQFFGPGTRLTVL.

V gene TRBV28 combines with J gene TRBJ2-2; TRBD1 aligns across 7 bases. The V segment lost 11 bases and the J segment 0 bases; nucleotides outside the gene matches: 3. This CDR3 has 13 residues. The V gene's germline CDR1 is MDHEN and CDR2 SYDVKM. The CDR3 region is CALQGTNTGELFF. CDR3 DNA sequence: TGTGCCCTACAGGGGACGAACACCGGGGAGCTGTTTTTT.

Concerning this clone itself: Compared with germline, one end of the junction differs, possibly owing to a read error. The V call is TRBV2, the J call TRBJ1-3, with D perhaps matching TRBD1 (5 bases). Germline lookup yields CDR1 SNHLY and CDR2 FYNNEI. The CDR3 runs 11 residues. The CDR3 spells CASRGSSGLGF. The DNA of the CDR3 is TGTGCCAGCAGGGGCAGTTCAGGGCTCGGGTTT.

The CDR3 bases are TGCGCCAGCAGGGGGACACAGACGAACACTGAAGCTTTCTTT. Protein: CASRGTQTNTEAFF. The V and J genes are TRBV5-1 and TRBJ1-1; D might be TRBD1 (6 bases). CDR3 length equals 14 residues. V was pared by 5 bases and J by 1 base, with 12 bases between. CDR1 SGHRS and CDR2 YFSETQ come from the germline V gene.

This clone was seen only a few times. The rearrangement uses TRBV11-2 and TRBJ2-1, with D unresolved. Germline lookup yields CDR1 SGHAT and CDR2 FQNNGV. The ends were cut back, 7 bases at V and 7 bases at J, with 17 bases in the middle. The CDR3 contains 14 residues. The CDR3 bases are TGTGCCAGCACCTACTCGGGTAGATGGAATGAGCAGTTCTTC. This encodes CASTYSGRWNEQFF. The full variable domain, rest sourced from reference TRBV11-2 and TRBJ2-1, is EAGVAQSPRYKIIEKRQSVAFWCNPISGHATLYWYQQILGQGPKLLIQFQNNGVVDDSQLPKDRFSAERLKGVDSTLKIQPAKLEDSAVYLCASTYSGRWNEQFFGPGTRLTVL.

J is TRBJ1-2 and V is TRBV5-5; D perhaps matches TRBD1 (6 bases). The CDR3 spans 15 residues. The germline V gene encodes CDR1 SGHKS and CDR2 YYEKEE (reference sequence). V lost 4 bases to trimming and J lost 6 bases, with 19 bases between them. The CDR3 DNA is TGTGCCAGCAGCCCAATTCCTAGGGACAATAATGGCTACACCTTC. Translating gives CASSPIPRDNNGYTF. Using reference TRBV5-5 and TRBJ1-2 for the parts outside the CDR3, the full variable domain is DAGVTQSPTHLIKTRGQQVTLRCSPISGHKSVSWYQQVLGQGPQFIFQYYEKEERGRGNFPDRFSARQFPNYSSELNVNALLLGDSALYLCASSPIPRDNNGYTFGSGTRLTVV.

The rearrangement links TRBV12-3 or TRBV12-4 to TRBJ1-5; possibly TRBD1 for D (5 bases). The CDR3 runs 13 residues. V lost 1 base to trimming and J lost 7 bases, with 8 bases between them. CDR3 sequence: CASSLGTTQPQHF. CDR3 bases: TGTGCCAGCAGTTTAGGGACAACACAGCCCCAGCATTTT.

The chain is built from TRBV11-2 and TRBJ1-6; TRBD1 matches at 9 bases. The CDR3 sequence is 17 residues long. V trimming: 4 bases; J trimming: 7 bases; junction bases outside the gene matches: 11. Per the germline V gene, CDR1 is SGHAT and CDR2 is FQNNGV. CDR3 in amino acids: CASSSTGTGWINSPLHF. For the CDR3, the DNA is TGTGCCAGCAGCTCCACCGGGACAGGGTGGATAAATTCACCCCTCCACTTT.

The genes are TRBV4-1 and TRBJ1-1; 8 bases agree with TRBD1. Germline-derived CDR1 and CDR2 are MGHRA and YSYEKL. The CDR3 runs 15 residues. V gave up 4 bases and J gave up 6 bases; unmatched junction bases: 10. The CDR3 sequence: CASSPRNQGAPEAFF. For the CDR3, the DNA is TGCGCCAGCAGCCCGCGAAATCAGGGGGCCCCTGAAGCTTTCTTT.

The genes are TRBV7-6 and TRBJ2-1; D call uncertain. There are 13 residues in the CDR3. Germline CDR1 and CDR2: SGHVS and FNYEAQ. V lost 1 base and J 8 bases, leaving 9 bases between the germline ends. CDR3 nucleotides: TGTGCCAGCAGCTTAGGGTTTCGGTATGAGCAGTTCTTC. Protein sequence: CASSLGFRYEQFF. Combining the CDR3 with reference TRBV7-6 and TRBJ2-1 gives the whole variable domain GAGVSQSPRYKVTKRGQDVALRCDPISGHVSLYWYRQALGQGPEFLTYFNYEAQQDKSGLPNDRFSAERPEGSISTLTIQRTEQRDSAMYRCASSLGFRYEQFFGPGTRLTVL.

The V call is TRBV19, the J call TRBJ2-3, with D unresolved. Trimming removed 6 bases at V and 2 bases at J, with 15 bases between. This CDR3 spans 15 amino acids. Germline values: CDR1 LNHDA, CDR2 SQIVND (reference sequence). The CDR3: CASSNAAGPTDTQYF. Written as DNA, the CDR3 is TGTGCCAGTAGCAACGCGGCCGGCCCCACAGATACGCAGTATTTT.

This chain's CDR3 is CASSQDPSGMDEQFF. Written as DNA, the CDR3 is TGTGCCAGCAGCCAAGATCCTAGCGGGATGGATGAGCAGTTCTTC. The V and J genes are TRBV3-1 (or the pseudogene TRBV3-2) and TRBJ2-1; 9 positions match TRBD2. Losses at the gene ends were 0 bases for V and 8 bases for J; bases not matched to a gene: 5. Germline CDR1 and CDR2: LGHDT and YNNKEL (reference sequence). This CDR3 has 15 residues.

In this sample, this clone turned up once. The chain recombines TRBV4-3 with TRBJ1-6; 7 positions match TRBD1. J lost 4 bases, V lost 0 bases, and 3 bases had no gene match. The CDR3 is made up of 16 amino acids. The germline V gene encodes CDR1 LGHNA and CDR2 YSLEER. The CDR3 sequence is CASSQDTGQYNSPLHF. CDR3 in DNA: TGCGCCAGCAGCCAAGATACGGGACAGTATAATTCACCCCTCCACTTT.

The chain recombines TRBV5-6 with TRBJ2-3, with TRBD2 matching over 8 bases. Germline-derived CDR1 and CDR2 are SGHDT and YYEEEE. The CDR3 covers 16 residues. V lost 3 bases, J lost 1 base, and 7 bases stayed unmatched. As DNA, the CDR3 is TGTGCCAGCAGCTCCAAAAGCGGGAGCCGCACAGATACGCAGTATTTT. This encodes CASSSKSGSRTDTQYF. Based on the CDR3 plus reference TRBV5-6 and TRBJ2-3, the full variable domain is DAGVTQSPTHLIKTRGQQVTLRCSPKSGHDTVSWYQQALGQGPQFIFQYYEEEERQRGNFPDRFSGHQFPNYSSELNVNALLLGDSALYLCASSSKSGSRTDTQYFGPGTRLTVL.

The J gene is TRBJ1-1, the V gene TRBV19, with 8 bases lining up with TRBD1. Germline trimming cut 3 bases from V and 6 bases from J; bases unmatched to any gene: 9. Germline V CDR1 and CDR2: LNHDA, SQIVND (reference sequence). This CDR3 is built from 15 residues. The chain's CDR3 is CASSMYRGGRPEAFF. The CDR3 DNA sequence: TGTGCCAGTAGTATGTACAGGGGGGGTAGGCCTGAAGCTTTCTTT.

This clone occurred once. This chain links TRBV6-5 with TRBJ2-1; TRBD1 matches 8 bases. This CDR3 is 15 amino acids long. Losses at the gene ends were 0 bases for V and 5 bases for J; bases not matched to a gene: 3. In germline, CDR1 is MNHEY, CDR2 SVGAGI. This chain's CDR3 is CASSYSTGGNNEQFF. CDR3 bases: TGTGCCAGCAGTTACTCTACAGGGGGGAACAATGAGCAGTTCTTC.

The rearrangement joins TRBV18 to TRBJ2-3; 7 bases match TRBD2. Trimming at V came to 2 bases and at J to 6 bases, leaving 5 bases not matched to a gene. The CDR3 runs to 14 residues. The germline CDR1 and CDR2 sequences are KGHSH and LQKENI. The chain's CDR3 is CASSPKVREDTQYF. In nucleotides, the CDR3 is TGTGCCAGCTCACCAAAGGTGCGGGAGGATACGCAGTATTTT.

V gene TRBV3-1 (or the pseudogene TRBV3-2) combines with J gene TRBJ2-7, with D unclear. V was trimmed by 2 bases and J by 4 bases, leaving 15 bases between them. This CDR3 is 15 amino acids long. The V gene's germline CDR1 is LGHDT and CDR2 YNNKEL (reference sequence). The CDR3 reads CASSQKMGKVYEQYV. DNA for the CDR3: TGTGCCAGCAGCCAAAAAATGGGCAAAGTATACGAGCAGTACGTC.

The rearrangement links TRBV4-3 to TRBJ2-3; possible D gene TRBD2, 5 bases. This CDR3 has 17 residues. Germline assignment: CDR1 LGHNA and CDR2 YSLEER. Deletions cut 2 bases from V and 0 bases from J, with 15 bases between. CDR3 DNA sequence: TGCGCCAGCAGCCAAAGCAGAGCGGATACTAGCACAGATACGCAGTATTTT. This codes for CASSQSRADTSTDTQYF.

The CDR3 nucleotides read TGTGCCAGTAGTATAGGATCGGGAGAGTACTACAATGAGCAGTTCTTC. Its translation: CASSIGSGEYYNEQFF. The J gene is TRBJ2-1, the V gene TRBV19; a weak D match, TRBD2 (6 bases). The CDR3 spans 16 residues. V dropped 1 base and J dropped 3 bases, with 13 bases sitting between them. Germline loops: CDR1 LNHDA, CDR2 SQIVND (reference sequence).